This section outlines one T cell receptor beta chain sequence together with its context. The method was immunoSEQ multiplex PCR; TCRdb's version includes in-frame clones alone and lacks a portion of them. The sample lists over 100,000 clones, roughly 88% occurring once. These data belong to a study of blood T cell repertoires in COVID-19. The germline V gene has CDR1 SGHDT and CDR2 YYEEEE. The germline V and J ends were trimmed by 4 bases and 4 bases, with 18 bases remaining between them. The CDR3 has 16 residues. Sequencing was done on a sample of peripheral blood. The receptor's source is a woman between 65 and 79 years old with acute or convalescent COVID-19. The rearrangement links TRBV5-6 to TRBJ2-1, with a possible D match to TRBD2 (5 bases). CDR3 sequence reads: CASSTVVYGRYNEQFF. CDR3 DNA sequence: TGTGCCAGCAGCACCGTGGTGTATGGGAGATACAATGAGCAGTTCTTC. The full variable domain, with the rest looked up from reference TRBV5-6 and TRBJ2-1, is DAGVTQSPTHLIKTRGQQVTLRCSPKSGHDTVSWYQQALGQGPQFIFQYYEEEERQRGNFPDRFSGHQFPNYSSELNVNALLLGDSALYLCASSTVVYGRYNEQFFGPGTRLTVL.